The TCR beta chain under discussion was sequenced for a study of blood T cell repertoires in COVID-19. Study details: The study drew acute and convalescent COVID-19 samples from the United States, Italy and Spain. PBMCs, B-cell-depleted T cells, or T cells provided the cDNA or gDNA that made up the material.

The CDR3 is made up of 12 amino acids. Germline trimming cut 6 bases from V and 2 bases from J; bases unmatched to any gene: 1. Germline V lookup: CDR1 SQVTM, CDR2 ANQGSEA. Per the study methods: Amplifying reference gene primers gave estimates of nucleated cell counts. The table came from immunoSEQ multiplex PCR; TCRdb's copy has only in-frame clones and leaves some out. The V and J calls and the clone size are those of that table, but D and trimming were determined from the DNA. This sample carries some 120,000 clones, 65% to 85% of them seen once, and the ten largest clones take 1.5% to 2%. The clonotype was recovered from a man aged 70 or older with acute or convalescent COVID-19. The material sequenced was peripheral blood. The rearrangement uses TRBV29-1 and TRBJ2-5; 9 bases fit TRBD2. The CDR3 DNA reads as TGCAGCGTCGCGGGGGGGCAAGAGACCCAGTACTTC. Its translation: CSVAGGQETQYF.